Listed below are T cell receptor beta chains from one sample, sequenced in a study of early T cells in non-severe SARS-CoV-2 infection. TCRdb reprocessed the 5' RACE reads with MiXCR, giving one entry per CDR3 protein. Seen here are tens of thousands of distinct CDR3 sequences, under 15% observed once, and the top ten hold 4.5% to 7%. The sample consisted of whole blood. The receptors were sampled from an adult who was a healthcare worker with PCR-confirmed SARS-CoV-2 infection or an uninfected control (not recorded which). Both conserved end residues are part of each CDR3. A D gene is named only where the DNA matches it firmly. Not all rows give a size; the values are once, few, many and, for expanded clones, a class.

j_gene,d_gene,abundance,v_gene,CDR3nt,CDR3aa
TRBJ2-1,.,many,TRBV7-6,TGTGCCAGCAGCTCGGCCCTAGGTGATGAGCAGTTCTTC,CASSSALGDEQFF
TRBJ1-1,.,few,TRBV28,TGTGCCAGCAGTTTACCCAAGAAGAACACTGAAGCTTTCTTT,CASSLPKKNTEAFF
TRBJ2-1,TRBD2,many,TRBV4-1,TGCGCCAGCAGCCAATTCCTTGGGATAACTAGCGGGAGAACTAATGAGCAGTTCTTC,CASSQFLGITSGRTNEQFF
TRBJ2-6,.,few,TRBV12-3/TRBV12-4,TGTGCCAGCAGGATGGTTTCTGGGGCCAACGTCCTGACTTTC,CASRMVSGANVLTF
TRBJ2-5,TRBD2,.,TRBV4-1,TGCGCCAGCAGCCAAGGATCGGGGGGAGAGACCCAGTACTTC,CASSQGSGGETQYF
TRBJ2-3,TRBD1,.,TRBV29-1,TGCAGCGTTGAAGGATACAGGGGCTACAGCACAGATACGCAGTATTTT,CSVEGYRGYSTDTQYF
TRBJ1-2,.,.,TRBV27,TGTGCCAGCAGCCAGAAGCCGGTCAGTCATTTAGATGGCTACACCTTC,CASSQKPVSHLDGYTF
TRBJ1-2,.,few,TRBV5-1,TGCGCCAGCAGCTTGGAATTGGCAGTTTATGGCTACACCTTC,CASSLELAVYGYTF
TRBJ1-5,TRBD1,many,TRBV25-1,TGTGCCAGCAGTACCAACCCCGGGACAGGGGGCGGCTTAGTCCTGAGTCAGCCCCAGCATTTT,CASSTNPGTGGGLVLSQPQHF
TRBJ2-3,.,.,TRBV7-2,TGTGCCAGCAGCTTAGGGGCACACCGTACAGATACGCAGTATTTT,CASSLGAHRTDTQYF
TRBJ2-3,.,few,TRBV4-2,TGTGCCAGCAGCCAATCTGATACGCAGTATTTT,CASSQSDTQYF
TRBJ2-7,.,.,TRBV5-1,TGCGCCAGCAGCTTGACCACGGGTAGCTCCTACGAGCAGTACTTC,CASSLTTGSSYEQYF
TRBJ2-1,TRBD1,many,TRBV20-1,TGCAGTGCTAGAGTTGGGACAGGGGGCGCGGATGAGCAGTTCTTC,CSARVGTGGADEQFF
TRBJ2-2,TRBD1,few,TRBV7-8,TGTGCCAGCACCCCAGGCAGGGGGAGAACCGGGGAGCTGTTTTTT,CASTPGRGRTGELFF
TRBJ1-4,.,.,TRBV23-1,TGCGCCAGCAGTAGCACAGGGAGGCCGTCTAATGAAAAACTGTTTTTT,CASSSTGRPSNEKLFF
TRBJ2-2,TRBD2,.,TRBV7-2,TGTGCCAGCAGCTCCCCTAGCGGGAGCGGGACCGGGGAGCTGTTTTTT,CASSSPSGSGTGELFF
TRBJ2-1,.,few,TRBV6-2/TRBV6-3,TGTGCCAGCAGTTTTGGAGGGAGCGGCGAGCAGTTCTTC,CASSFGGSGEQFF